The sequence of this T cell receptor (beta chain) was determined in a study of blood T cells in healthy people across ages. Study results and caveats: The unsorted PBMCs prevented any conclusive comparison of naive versus antigen-experienced cells.

With respect to this clonotype: Antigen unknown.

The use of a sample-barcoded 5' primer and a J-beta primer mix characterized a second PCR of roughly 6 to 11 cycles. TCRdb re-analysed the 5' RACE reads in MiXCR, keeping a single row per CDR3 protein. This table has roughly 730,000 distinct CDR3 sequences, approximately 60% appearing once. Input material: blood. The origin of this receptor is a man aged 35-49 years in good health.

CDR3: CASSQDVGDTQYF. CDR3 nucleotides: TGCGCCAGCAGCCAAGATGTAGGAGATACGCAGTATTTT. The rearrangement joins TRBV4-3 to TRBJ2-3; D unresolved. Germline lookup yields CDR1 LGHNA and CDR2 YSLEER. The V gene lost 0 bases and the J gene lost 5 bases, with 6 bases spanning the gap. This CDR3 is 13 amino acids long.